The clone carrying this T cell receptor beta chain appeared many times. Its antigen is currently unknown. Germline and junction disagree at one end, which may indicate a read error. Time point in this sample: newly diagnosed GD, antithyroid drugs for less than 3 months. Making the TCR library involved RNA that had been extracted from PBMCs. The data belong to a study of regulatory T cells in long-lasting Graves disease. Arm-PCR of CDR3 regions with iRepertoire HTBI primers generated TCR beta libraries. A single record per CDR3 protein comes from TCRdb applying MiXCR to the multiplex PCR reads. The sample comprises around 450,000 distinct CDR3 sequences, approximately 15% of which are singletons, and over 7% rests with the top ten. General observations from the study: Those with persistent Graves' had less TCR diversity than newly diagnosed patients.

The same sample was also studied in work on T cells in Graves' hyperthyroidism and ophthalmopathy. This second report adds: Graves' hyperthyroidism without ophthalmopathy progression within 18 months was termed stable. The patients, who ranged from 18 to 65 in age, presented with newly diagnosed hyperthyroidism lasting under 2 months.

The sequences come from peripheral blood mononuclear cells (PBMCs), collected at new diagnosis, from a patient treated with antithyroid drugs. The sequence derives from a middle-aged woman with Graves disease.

CDR3 sequence reads: CASSGLAGDTQYF. The CDR3 bases are TGTGCCAGCAGCGGACTAGCGGGAGATACGCAGTATTTT. The chain employs TRBV10-2 and TRBJ2-3; TRBD2 aligns across 11 bases. From germline, CDR1 is WSHSY and CDR2 SAAADI. This CDR3 spans 13 amino acids.